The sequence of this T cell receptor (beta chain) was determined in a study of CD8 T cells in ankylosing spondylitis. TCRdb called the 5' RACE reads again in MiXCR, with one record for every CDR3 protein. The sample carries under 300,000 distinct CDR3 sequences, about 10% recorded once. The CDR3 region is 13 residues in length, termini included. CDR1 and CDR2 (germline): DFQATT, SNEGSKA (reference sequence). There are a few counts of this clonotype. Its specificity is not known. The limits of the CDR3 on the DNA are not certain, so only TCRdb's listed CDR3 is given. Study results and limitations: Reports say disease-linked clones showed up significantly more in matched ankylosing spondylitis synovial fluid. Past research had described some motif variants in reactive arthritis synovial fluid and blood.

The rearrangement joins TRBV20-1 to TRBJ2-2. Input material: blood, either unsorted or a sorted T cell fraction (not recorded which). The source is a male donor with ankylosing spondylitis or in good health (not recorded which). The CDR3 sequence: CSARAFGAGELFF.